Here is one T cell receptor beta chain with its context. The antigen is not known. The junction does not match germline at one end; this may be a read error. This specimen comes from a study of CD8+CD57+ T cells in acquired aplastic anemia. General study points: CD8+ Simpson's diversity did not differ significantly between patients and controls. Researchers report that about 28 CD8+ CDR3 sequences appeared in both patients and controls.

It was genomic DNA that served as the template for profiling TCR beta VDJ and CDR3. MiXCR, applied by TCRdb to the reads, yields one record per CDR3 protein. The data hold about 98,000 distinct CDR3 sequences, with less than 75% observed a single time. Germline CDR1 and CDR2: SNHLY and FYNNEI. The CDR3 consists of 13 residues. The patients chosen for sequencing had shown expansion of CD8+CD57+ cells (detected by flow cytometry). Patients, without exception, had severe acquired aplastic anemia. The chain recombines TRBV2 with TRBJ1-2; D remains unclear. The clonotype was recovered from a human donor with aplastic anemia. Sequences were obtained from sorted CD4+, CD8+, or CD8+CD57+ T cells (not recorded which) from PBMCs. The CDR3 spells CASSGRRNFGYTF. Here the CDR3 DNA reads TGTGCCAGCAGTGGGCGGAGAAACTTTGGCTACACCTTC.